This TCR beta chain derives from a study of breast tumors, draining lymph nodes, adjacent tissues. The study, taken as a whole, reports: Compared with basal-like, luminal-like tumors shared significantly more repertoire with nontumor tissue. Findings are consistent with lymph node origin and intratumoral expansion of most tumor T cells.

Between the trimmed V and J ends, which lost 5 bases and 2 bases, there was a span of 16 bases. The CDR3 runs 15 residues. Per the germline V gene, CDR1 is MNHEY and CDR2 is SVGEGT. The lymph nodes were axillary draining lymph nodes from breast cancer patients. This clonotype was seen a handful of times. Its specificity is unknown. One entry per CDR3 protein results from TCRdb running MiXCR on the multiplex PCR reads. The sample shows under 250,000 distinct CDR3 sequences, about 34% of them seen only once. The clonotype was recovered from a female donor with breast cancer. Some clones in this sample may be carry-over from other donors' samples. The chain recombines TRBV6-2 or TRBV6-3 with TRBJ2-7; the D gene is possibly TRBD2 (6 bases). The sequenced material came from axillary lymph node tissue. CDR3 nucleotides: TGTGCCAGCAGTCACCGGACGGGAGCTCCCTACGAGCAGTACTTC. This gives the protein CASSHRTGAPYEQYF.